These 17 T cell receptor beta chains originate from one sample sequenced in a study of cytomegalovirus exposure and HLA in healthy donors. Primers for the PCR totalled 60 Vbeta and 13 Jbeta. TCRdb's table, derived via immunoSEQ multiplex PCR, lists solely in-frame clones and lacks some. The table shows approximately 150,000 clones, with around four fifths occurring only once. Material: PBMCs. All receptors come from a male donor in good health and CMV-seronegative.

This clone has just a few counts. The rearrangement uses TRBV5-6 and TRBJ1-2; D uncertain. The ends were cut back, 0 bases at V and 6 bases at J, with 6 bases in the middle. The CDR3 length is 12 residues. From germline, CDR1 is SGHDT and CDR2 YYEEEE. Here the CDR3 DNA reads TGTGCCAGCAGCTTGGGCGCCAATGGCTACACCTTC. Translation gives CASSLGANGYTF.

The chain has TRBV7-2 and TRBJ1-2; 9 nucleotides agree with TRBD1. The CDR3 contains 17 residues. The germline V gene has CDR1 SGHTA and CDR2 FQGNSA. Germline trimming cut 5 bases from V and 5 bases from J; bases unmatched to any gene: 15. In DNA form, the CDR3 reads TGTGCCAGCAGCCCCACCCGACAGGGGGGGCGTTTTTATGGCTACACCTTC. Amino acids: CASSPTRQGGRFYGYTF.

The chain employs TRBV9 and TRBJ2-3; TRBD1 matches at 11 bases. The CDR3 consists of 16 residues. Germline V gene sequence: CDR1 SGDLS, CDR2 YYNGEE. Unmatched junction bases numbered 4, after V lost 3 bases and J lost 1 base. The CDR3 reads CASSAGQGARTDTQYF. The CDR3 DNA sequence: TGTGCCAGCAGCGCCGGACAGGGGGCGCGCACAGATACGCAGTATTTT.

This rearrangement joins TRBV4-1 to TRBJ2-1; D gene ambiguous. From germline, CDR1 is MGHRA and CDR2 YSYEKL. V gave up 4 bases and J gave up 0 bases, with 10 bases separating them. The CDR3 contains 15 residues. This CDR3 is CASSLLESSYNEQFF. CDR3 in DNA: TGCGCCAGCAGCCTCCTGGAGAGCTCCTACAATGAGCAGTTCTTC.

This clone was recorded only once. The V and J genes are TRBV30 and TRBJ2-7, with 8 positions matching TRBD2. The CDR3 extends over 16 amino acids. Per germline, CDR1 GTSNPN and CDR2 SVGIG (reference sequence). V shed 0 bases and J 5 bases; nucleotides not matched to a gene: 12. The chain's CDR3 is CAWSVLAFSGMNEQYF. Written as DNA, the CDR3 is TGTGCCTGGAGTGTGTTAGCTTTTAGCGGGATGAACGAGCAGTACTTC.

The CDR3: CASSPTGGWTGELFF. CDR3 nucleotides: TGTGCCAGCAGCCCAACAGGGGGCTGGACCGGGGAGCTGTTTTTT. The chain joins TRBV7-3 to TRBJ2-2, with TRBD1 identical over 9 bases. CDR3 size: 15 residues. The ends lost 5 bases at V and 5 bases at J; junction bases unmatched: 6. CDR1 and CDR2 from the germline V gene are SGHTA and FQGTGA.

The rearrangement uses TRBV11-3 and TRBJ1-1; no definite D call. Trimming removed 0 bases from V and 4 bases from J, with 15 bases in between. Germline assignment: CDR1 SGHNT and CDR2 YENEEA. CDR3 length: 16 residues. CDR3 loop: CASSLDGGRRSTEAFF. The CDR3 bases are TGTGCCAGCAGCTTAGATGGCGGCAGGAGGTCCACTGAAGCTTTCTTT.

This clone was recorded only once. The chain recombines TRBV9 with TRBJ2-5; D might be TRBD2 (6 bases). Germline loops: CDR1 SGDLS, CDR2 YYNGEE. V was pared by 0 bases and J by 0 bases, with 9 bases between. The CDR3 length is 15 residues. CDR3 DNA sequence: TGTGCCAGCAGCGTAGTAGGAGGGAACCAAGAGACCCAGTACTTC. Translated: CASSVVGGNQETQYF.

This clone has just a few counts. The CDR3 spells CASKTMGLPREDTQYF. The CDR3 coding sequence is TGTGCCAGCAAGACCATGGGCCTTCCTCGGGAAGATACGCAGTATTTT. The chain couples TRBV2 to TRBJ2-3; weak D call: TRBD2 (5 bases). CDR1 and CDR2 (germline): SNHLY, FYNNEI. This CDR3 has 16 residues. Between the trimmed V and J ends, which lost 7 bases and 5 bases, there was a span of 22 bases.

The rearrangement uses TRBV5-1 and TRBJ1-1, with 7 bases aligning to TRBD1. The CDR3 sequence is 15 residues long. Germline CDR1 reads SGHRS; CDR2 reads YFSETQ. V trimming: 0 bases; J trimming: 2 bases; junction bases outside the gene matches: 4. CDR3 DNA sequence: TGCGCCAGCAGCTTGGAGGACAGGCCTAACACTGAAGCTTTCTTT. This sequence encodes CASSLEDRPNTEAFF.

The CDR3 loop reads CASSFRGAGTEAFF. Here the CDR3 DNA reads TGTGCCAGCAGCTTCAGGGGTGCGGGCACTGAAGCTTTCTTT. This chain uses TRBV7-9 with TRBJ1-1; D is possibly TRBD1 (6 bases). This CDR3 has 14 amino acids. V lost 3 bases to trimming and J lost 4 bases, with 12 bases between them. Germline values: CDR1 SEHNR, CDR2 FQNEAQ (reference sequence).

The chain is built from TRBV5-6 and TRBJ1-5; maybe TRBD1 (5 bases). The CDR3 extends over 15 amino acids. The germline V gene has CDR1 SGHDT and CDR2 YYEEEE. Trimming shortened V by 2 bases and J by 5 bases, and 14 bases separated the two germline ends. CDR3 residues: CASSFGGRGDQPQHF. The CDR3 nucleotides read TGTGCCAGCAGCTTCGGTGGAAGGGGTGATCAGCCCCAGCATTTT.

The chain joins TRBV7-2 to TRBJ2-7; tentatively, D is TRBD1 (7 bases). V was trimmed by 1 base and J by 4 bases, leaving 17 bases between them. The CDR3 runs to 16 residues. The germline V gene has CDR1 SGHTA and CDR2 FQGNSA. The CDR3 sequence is CASSLVDREVGYEQYF. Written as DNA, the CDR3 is TGTGCCAGCAGCTTAGTCGACAGGGAGGTCGGATACGAGCAGTACTTC.

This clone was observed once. CDR3 loop: CASSLRFGTGKNTEAFF. Here the CDR3 DNA reads TGTGCCAGCAGCTTACGTTTCGGGACAGGGAAAAACACTGAAGCTTTCTTT. The J gene is TRBJ1-1, the V gene TRBV7-2; 9 bases agree with TRBD1. Looked up from germline, CDR1 is SGHTA and CDR2 is FQGNSA. The CDR3 spans 17 residues. Unmatched junction bases numbered 9, after V lost 2 bases and J lost 2 bases.

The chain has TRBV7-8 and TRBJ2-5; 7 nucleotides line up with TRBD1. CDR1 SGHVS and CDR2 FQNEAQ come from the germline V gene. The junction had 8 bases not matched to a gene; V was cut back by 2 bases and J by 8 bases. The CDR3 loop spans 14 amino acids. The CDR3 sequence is CASSLRQGKRTQYF. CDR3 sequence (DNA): TGTGCCAGCAGCTTAAGACAGGGAAAGAGAACCCAGTACTTC.

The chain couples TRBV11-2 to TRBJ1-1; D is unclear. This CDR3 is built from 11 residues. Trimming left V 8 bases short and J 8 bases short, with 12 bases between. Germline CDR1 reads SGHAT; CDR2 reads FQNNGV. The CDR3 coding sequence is TGTGCCAGCGGATATTCGGGGGAAGCTTTCTTT. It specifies CASGYSGEAFF.

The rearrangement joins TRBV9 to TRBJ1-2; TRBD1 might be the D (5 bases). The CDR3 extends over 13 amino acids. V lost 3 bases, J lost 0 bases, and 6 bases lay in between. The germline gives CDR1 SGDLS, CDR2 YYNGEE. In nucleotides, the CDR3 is TGTGCCAGCAGCGGGACAACTAACTATGGCTACACCTTC. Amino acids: CASSGTTNYGYTF.